These 30 T cell receptor beta chains were all obtained from the same sample, sequenced in a study of T cell repertoires in cytomegalovirus infection. TCRdb reanalysed the reads using MiXCR and keeps one entry per CDR3 protein. This sample has approximately 70,000 distinct CDR3 sequences, with over 3.5% found just once. The sequencing input was PBMCs. All receptors come from a human donor in good health (CMV status not recorded). Some clones in this sample may be carry-over from other donors' samples.

Points on this clonotype: Being one base from a much bigger clone, this may be a read error. The V call is TRBV6-1, the J call TRBJ1-5; D possibly corresponds to TRBD1 (6 bases). V was pared by 7 bases and J by 4 bases, with 17 bases between. The CDR3 runs 15 residues. Germline-derived CDR1 and CDR2 are MNHNS and SASEGT. CDR3 region: CASTSGVNWNQPQHF. The CDR3 nucleotides read TGTGCCAGCACCTCAGGGGTTAATTGGAATCAGCCCCAGCATTTT.

This clonotype was picked up many times. V usage is TRBV7-2 and J usage is TRBJ1-4; D not resolved. V was clipped by 3 bases and J by 8 bases, with 19 bases between them. The CDR3 sequence is 16 residues long. Germline CDR1 is SGHTA and CDR2 is FQGNSA. CDR3 in DNA: TGTGCCAGCAGCTTCTCTCCGGGCGAACCTGGGGAAAAACTGTTTTTT. Amino acid sequence: CASSFSPGEPGEKLFF.

The chain is built from TRBV19 and TRBJ2-7; tentative D call: TRBD1 (5 bases). Trimming removed 3 bases from V and 2 bases from J, with 11 bases in between. Germline-derived CDR1 and CDR2 are LNHDA and SQIVND (reference sequence). This CDR3 has 14 amino acids. The CDR3 nucleotides read TGTGCCAGTAGTATCGGTGACAGCACCTACGAGCAGTACTTC. Its translation is CASSIGDSTYEQYF.

This clonotype has a count of ten or more. The chain carries TRBV6-6 and TRBJ2-5, with 9 bases lining up with TRBD2. The CDR3 loop spans 16 amino acids. V gave up 5 bases and J gave up 0 bases; unmatched junction bases: 7. Germline CDR1 reads MNHNY; CDR2 reads SVGAGI (reference sequence). Written as DNA, the CDR3 is TGTGCCAGCAGTACGGCTCTAGCGGGAAACCAAGAGACCCAGTACTTC. Its protein is CASSTALAGNQETQYF.

This clonotype has ten or more counts. The V and J genes are TRBV7-2 and TRBJ2-5; possible D gene TRBD2, 7 bases. The CDR3 covers 17 residues. Germline values: CDR1 SGHTA, CDR2 FQGNSA. V was shortened by 5 bases and J by 5 bases, with 24 bases between the two germline ends. The CDR3 bases are TGTGCCAGCAGCAAAGGCAGGGGTCGGGGGGTGGTCGAGACCCAGTACTTC. Amino acid sequence: CASSKGRGRGVVETQYF.

This clonotype was picked up many times. The CDR3 sequence: CASSFNRGSEQYF. CDR3 DNA: TGTGCCAGCAGCTTCAACAGGGGGAGCGAGCAGTACTTC. The V call is TRBV7-8, the J call TRBJ2-7; 8 bases match TRBD1. Germline CDR1 and CDR2: SGHVS and FQNEAQ. The CDR3 runs 13 residues. With 3 bases clipped from V and 6 bases from J, the junction kept 4 bases outside the gene matches. The full variable domain, with the rest looked up from reference TRBV7-8 and TRBJ2-7, is GAGVSQSPRYKVAKRGQDVALRCDPISGHVSLFWYQQALGQGPEFLTYFQNEAQLDKSGLPSDRFFAERPEGSVSTLKIQRTQQEDSAVYLCASSFNRGSEQYFGPGTRLTVT.

The V gene is TRBV5-1, the J gene TRBJ2-3, with 8 bases fitting TRBD1. V lost 1 base to trimming and J lost 4 bases; unmatched junction nucleotides: 2. Per germline, CDR1 SGHRS and CDR2 YFSETQ. The length of the CDR3 is 14 residues. The CDR3 DNA is TGCGCCAGCAGCTTGCAGGGGGCAGCAGATACGCAGTATTTT. Its protein product is CASSLQGAADTQYF.

This clonotype appeared many times. V usage is TRBV28 and J usage is TRBJ1-2; possible D gene TRBD1, 5 bases. Germline CDR1 and CDR2: MDHEN and SYDVKM. The CDR3 is made up of 14 amino acids. Trimming cost V 7 bases and J 2 bases, with 14 bases left between them. Here the CDR3 DNA reads TGTGCCAGCACACCCCTCGGGGACAACTATGGCTACACCTTC. This translates into CASTPLGDNYGYTF.

In its sample, this clonotype was seen many times. V usage is TRBV7-2 and J usage is TRBJ1-4; 7 positions agree with TRBD1. Germline V gives CDR1 SGHTA, CDR2 FQGNSA. The trim removed 2 bases at V and 5 bases at J, leaving 5 bases unmatched. The CDR3 covers 15 residues. The CDR3 coding sequence is TGTGCCAGCAGCTTAAGGAGGGGGCCAAATGAAAAACTGTTTTTT. Translation gives CASSLRRGPNEKLFF. Drawing the rest from reference TRBV7-2 and TRBJ1-4, the complete variable domain is GAGVSQSPSNKVTEKGKDVELRCDPISGHTALYWYRQSLGQGLEFLIYFQGNSAPDKSGLPSDRFSAERTGGSVSTLTIQRTQQEDSAVYLCASSLRRGPNEKLFFGSGTQLSVL.

Ten or more counts support this clonotype. This chain joins TRBV7-6 and TRBJ1-3; the D gene is possibly TRBD1 (5 bases). Germline V gene lookup returns CDR1 SGHVS and CDR2 FNYEAQ. The V end lost 5 bases, the J end lost 0 bases, and 17 bases lay between the germline ends. The CDR3 spans 17 residues. Here the CDR3 reads CASSRLLRGSSGNTIYF. DNA for the CDR3: TGTGCCAGCAGCCGTCTTCTAAGGGGAAGCTCTGGAAACACCATATATTTT.

In its sample, this clonotype was seen many times. V gene TRBV12-3 or TRBV12-4 combines with J gene TRBJ1-4; 10 nucleotides align to TRBD1. This CDR3 spans 15 amino acids. The trim removed 6 bases at V and 6 bases at J, leaving 7 bases unmatched. The CDR3 loop is CASRGTGASHEKLFF. The CDR3 DNA sequence: TGTGCCAGCAGGGGGACAGGGGCTAGTCATGAAAAACTGTTTTTT.

The sample holds many counts of this clonotype. The chain is built from TRBV7-2 and TRBJ1-3; D is unclear. The germline V and J ends were trimmed by 4 bases and 1 base, with 11 bases remaining between them. Germline CDR1 reads SGHTA; CDR2 reads FQGNSA. The CDR3 totals 15 residues. The DNA of the CDR3 is TGTGCCAGCAGCTCTTTCTGGTGGTCTGGAAACACCATATATTTT. Protein product: CASSSFWWSGNTIYF. The variable domain in full, with the rest retrieved from reference TRBV7-2 and TRBJ1-3, is GAGVSQSPSNKVTEKGKDVELRCDPISGHTALYWYRQSLGQGLEFLIYFQGNSAPDKSGLPSDRFSAERTGGSVSTLTIQRTQQEDSAVYLCASSSFWWSGNTIYFGEGSWLTVV.

Ten or more counts support this clonotype. This chain joins TRBV27 and TRBJ1-3; D is uncertain. Looked up from germline, CDR1 is MNHEY and CDR2 is SMNVEV (reference sequence). V lost 6 bases and J 2 bases, leaving 14 bases between the germline ends. This CDR3 is 15 amino acids long. The CDR3 nucleotides read TGTGCCAGCAGGATGAGTGGGTGGGCTGGAAACACCATATATTTT. Its translation is CASRMSGWAGNTIYF.

This clonotype was counted ten times or more. The gene calls are TRBV7-2 and TRBJ2-7, with D maybe TRBD1 (5 bases). Germline lookup yields CDR1 SGHTA and CDR2 FQGNSA. The V end lost 1 base, the J end lost 6 bases, and 13 bases lay between the germline ends. The CDR3 totals 14 residues. The CDR3 DNA sequence: TGTGCCAGCAGCTTAGATGGCAGGGTTCCCGAGCAGTACTTC. Residues: CASSLDGRVPEQYF.

This clonotype showed up many times. The CDR3 region has the DNA TGCAGTGCTAGAGATGCGGGAGGGCCGGGAGAGACCCAGTACTTC. It encodes CSARDAGGPGETQYF. V gene TRBV20-1 combines with J gene TRBJ2-5; TRBD2 matches 9 bases. Germline loops: CDR1 DFQATT, CDR2 SNEGSKA (reference sequence). The CDR3 has 15 residues. The V gene end was trimmed by 0 bases and the J gene end by 4 bases; junction bases not matched to a gene: 6.

This clonotype was detected ten times or more. The CDR3 DNA reads as TGTGCCAGCAGTTCTCAGGGGTGGGGAGAGCAGTACTTC. This gives the protein CASSSQGWGEQYF. The genes are TRBV28 and TRBJ2-7; possible D gene TRBD1, 6 bases. CDR3 length equals 13 residues. The V gene's germline CDR1 is MDHEN and CDR2 SYDVKM. Trimming shortened V by 4 bases and J by 7 bases, and 14 bases separated the two germline ends.

Many counts were recorded for this clonotype. The chain recombines TRBV7-2 with TRBJ2-5, with D perhaps matching TRBD1 or TRBD2 (5 bases each). V shed 1 base and J shed 6 bases, with 15 bases lying between them. This CDR3 spans 15 amino acids. Per germline, CDR1 SGHTA and CDR2 FQGNSA. DNA for the CDR3: TGTGCCAGCAGCTTAGAGGCCGGGACGGTGAAGACCCAGTACTTC. It is translated as CASSLEAGTVKTQYF.

This clonotype was counted at least ten times. The V and J genes are TRBV7-8 and TRBJ2-7; D remains unclear. Trimming stripped 0 bases from V and 7 bases from J, with 16 bases between. Germline V gives CDR1 SGHVS, CDR2 FQNEAQ. The CDR3 has 15 residues. The CDR3 DNA sequence: TGTGCCAGCAGCTTAGCTTCCGACCTAGGGTGGGAGCAGTACTTC. Translated: CASSLASDLGWEQYF.

Of note for this clonotype: This may arise from a read error, as a much more abundant clone is one base away. The chain couples TRBV19 to TRBJ1-2; D might be TRBD1 (5 bases). The germline V gene has CDR1 LNHDA and CDR2 SQIVND (reference sequence). This CDR3 is 14 amino acids long. V was shortened by 10 bases and J by 7 bases, with 22 bases between the two germline ends. The CDR3 protein is CATLPDKLRSGYTF. CDR3 DNA: TGTGCCACCCTACCGGACAAACTGAGGTCTGGCTACACCTTC.

The chain employs TRBV10-3 and TRBJ1-2; D is ambiguous. This CDR3 has 11 residues. Between the trimmed V and J ends, which lost 9 bases and 1 base, there was a span of 6 bases. Germline CDR1 and CDR2: ENHRY and SYGVKD. This CDR3 is CAINSNYGYTF. CDR3 nucleotide sequence: TGTGCCATAAACAGTAACTATGGCTACACCTTC.

At least ten counts were recorded for this clonotype. V usage is TRBV7-2 and J usage is TRBJ2-5, with TRBD2 matching over 10 bases. Germline loops: CDR1 SGHTA, CDR2 FQGNSA. Trimming took 8 bases from V and 2 from J; bases not matched to a gene: 14. This CDR3 region has 17 residues. The CDR3 coding sequence is TGTGCCAGCCGCATAGCGGGAGGTCGGGCGAATCAAGAGACCCAGTACTTC. As protein: CASRIAGGRANQETQYF.

This clonotype was counted many times. The genes are TRBV27 and TRBJ2-1; the match to TRBD2 covers 8 bases. The CDR3 is 18 residues long. Germline CDR1 reads MNHEY; CDR2 reads SMNVEV (reference sequence). V trimming: 4 bases; J trimming: 5 bases; junction bases outside the gene matches: 16. The CDR3 sequence: CASSSESVTGGLNNEQFF. The CDR3 region has the DNA TGTGCCAGCAGTTCAGAATCCGTGACGGGGGGGCTCAACAATGAGCAGTTCTTC.

This clonotype was picked up many times. The chain links TRBV7-2 to TRBJ2-7; 11 bases agree with TRBD2. This CDR3 is built from 19 residues. V was clipped by 2 bases and J by 5 bases; unmatched bases: 17. The germline V gene encodes CDR1 SGHTA and CDR2 FQGNSA. Written as DNA, the CDR3 is TGTGCCAGCAGCTTATTGACACCGTGGGCGATAGCGGGAGGGCACGAGCAGTACTTC. Protein product: CASSLLTPWAIAGGHEQYF.

In its sample, this clonotype was seen many times. This chain joins TRBV12-5 and TRBJ2-7, with D possibly TRBD1 on 6 matching bases. CDR1 is LGHNT and CDR2 is FRNRAP in the germline V gene. The CDR3 spans 15 residues. V lost 5 bases, J lost 2 bases, and 16 bases lay in between. DNA of the CDR3: TGTGCTAGTGGTGAACCAATAAGGGGGACCTACGAGCAGTACTTC. Its protein is CASGEPIRGTYEQYF.

This clonotype was observed at least ten times. The chain carries TRBV7-6 and TRBJ2-7; TRBD2 agrees at 7 bases. The CDR3 is 15 residues long. Germline loops: CDR1 SGHVS, CDR2 FNYEAQ. V trimming: 2 bases; J trimming: 6 bases; junction bases outside the gene matches: 10. The CDR3 DNA sequence: TGTGCCAGCAGCTTATTCATCGGGGAGGGCTCCGAGCAGTACTTC. As protein: CASSLFIGEGSEQYF.

This clonotype appeared many times. V gene TRBV7-2 combines with J gene TRBJ2-3; D perhaps matches TRBD2 (5 bases). Germline V gene sequence: CDR1 SGHTA, CDR2 FQGNSA. This CDR3 contains 14 residues. V lost 3 bases and J 0 bases, leaving 7 bases between the germline ends. CDR3 residues: CASSFGGSTDTQYF. The DNA of the CDR3 is TGTGCCAGCAGCTTCGGCGGGAGCACAGATACGCAGTATTTT.

This clonotype was recorded many times. This chain joins TRBV2 and TRBJ1-1; TRBD1 matches 9 bases. The CDR3 extends over 13 amino acids. Per germline, CDR1 SNHLY and CDR2 FYNNEI. V lost 7 bases to trimming and J lost 4 bases; unmatched junction nucleotides: 4. CDR3 amino acids: CASKATGGTEAFF. The CDR3 DNA sequence: TGTGCCAGCAAGGCGACAGGGGGCACTGAAGCTTTCTTT. Together with reference TRBV2 and TRBJ1-1, the CDR3 gives the full variable domain: EPEVTQTPSHQVTQMGQEVILRCVPISNHLYFYWYRQILGQKVEFLVSFYNNEISEKSEIFDDQFSVERPDGSNFTLKIRSTKLEDSAMYFCASKATGGTEAFFGQGTRLTVV.

This clonotype was recorded a few times. The chain joins TRBV12-3 or TRBV12-4 to TRBJ1-1; the D is unclear. The CDR3 consists of 11 residues. The V end lost 5 bases, the J end lost 4 bases, and 5 bases lay between the germline ends. The CDR3 here is CASSAGTEAFF. The CDR3 coding sequence is TGTGCCAGCAGTGCGGGCACTGAAGCTTTCTTT.

This clonotype was detected ten times or more. CDR3 in amino acids: CASSQDTGITEAFF. Written as DNA, the CDR3 is TGTGCCAGCAGCCAAGATACAGGGATCACTGAAGCTTTCTTT. V usage is TRBV3-1 and J usage is TRBJ1-1, with D perhaps TRBD1 (6 bases). The CDR3 is 14 residues long. The germline V gene encodes CDR1 LGHDT and CDR2 YNNKEL (reference sequence). The V end was cut by 0 bases, the J end by 4 bases, with 9 bases between. The entire variable domain, with the rest obtained from reference TRBV3-1 and TRBJ1-1, is as follows: DTAVSQTPKYLVTQMGNDKSIKCEQNLGHDTMYWYKQDSKKFLKIMFSYNNKELIINETVPNRFSPKSPDKAHLNLHINSLELGDSAVYFCASSQDTGITEAFFGQGTRLTVV.

This clonotype appeared many times. The V and J genes are TRBV7-6 and TRBJ1-4; TRBD1 matches at 9 bases. Unmatched junction bases numbered 6, after V lost 1 base and J lost 6 bases. CDR1 is SGHVS and CDR2 is FNYEAQ in the germline V gene. The CDR3 runs to 16 residues. CDR3 nucleotide sequence: TGTGCCAGCAGCTTAGAGGGACAGGGAAGGGATGAAAAACTGTTTTTT. This codes for CASSLEGQGRDEKLFF.